These 10 T cell receptor beta chains share one sample of origin, sequenced in a study of cytomegalovirus exposure and HLA in healthy donors. Assay: immunoSEQ multiplex PCR; the TCRdb copy retains only in-frame clones and omits some. The data contain about 73,000 clones, around 93% of them singletons. Sequencing used PBMCs. Receptor source: a young woman in good health and CMV-seronegative.

This sequence joins TRBV15 and TRBJ1-1, with D unclear. Deletions cut 3 bases from V and 1 base from J, with 18 bases between. In germline, CDR1 is LNHNV, CDR2 YYDKDF (reference sequence). This CDR3 has 17 amino acids. CDR3 nucleotides: TGTGCCACCAGCAGCGCCCCAGCAGACTACCCGAACACTGAAGCTTTCTTT. As protein: CATSSAPADYPNTEAFF.

The CDR3: CASSYPDRGQETQYF. The DNA for the CDR3 is TGTGCCAGCAGTTACCCGGACAGGGGGCAAGAGACCCAGTACTTC. The chain joins TRBV6-5 to TRBJ2-5; 10 positions match TRBD1. Germline CDR1 is MNHEY and CDR2 is SVGAGI. This CDR3 is 15 amino acids long. V dropped 2 bases and J dropped 2; count of bases not matched to a gene: 2.

The rearrangement joins TRBV10-3 to TRBJ1-4; TRBD1 matches 7 bases. Trimming took 2 bases from V and 8 from J; bases not matched to a gene: 8. The CDR3 length is 15 residues. CDR1 and CDR2 from the germline V gene are ENHRY and SYGVKD. Written as DNA, the CDR3 is TGTGCCATCAGTGAGGGGGCAGGGGGAGGAGAAAAACTGTTTTTT. Its translation is CAISEGAGGGEKLFF.

This rearrangement joins TRBV7-8 to TRBJ2-1, with unresolved D. Germline V gene data show CDR1 as SGHVS and CDR2 as FQNEAQ. V shed 3 bases and J shed 8 bases, with 14 bases lying between them. The CDR3 covers 14 residues. CDR3 nucleotide sequence: TGTGCCAGCAGCTTCACGCCACCTATGGATGAGCAGTTCTTC. This gives the protein CASSFTPPMDEQFF.

J is TRBJ2-1 and V is TRBV9; TRBD2 matches at 13 bases. The CDR3 sequence is 16 residues long. Germline V CDR1 and CDR2: SGDLS, YYNGEE. V trimming: 3 bases; J trimming: 9 bases; junction bases outside the gene matches: 9. The CDR3: CASSASGLAGVSEQFF. CDR3 sequence (DNA): TGTGCCAGCAGCGCATCCGGACTAGCGGGAGTAAGTGAGCAGTTCTTC.

This clone showed up just once. The rearrangement links TRBV5-1 to TRBJ2-5; possibly TRBD2 for D (7 bases). Germline V gene data show CDR1 as SGHRS and CDR2 as YFSETQ. Trimming pared 0 bases from V and 6 bases from J, leaving 18 bases between. The CDR3 runs to 16 residues. The chain's CDR3 is CASSLVAGGPPQTQYF. The CDR3 DNA reads TGCGCCAGCAGCTTGGTTGCCGGGGGGCCTCCTCAGACCCAGTACTTC.

The chain recombines TRBV11-2 with TRBJ2-7; D remains ambiguous. V dropped 4 bases and J dropped 3 bases, with 10 bases sitting between them. CDR1 and CDR2 (germline): SGHAT, FQNNGV. The CDR3 extends over 13 amino acids. The CDR3 loop reads CASSSSSDYEQYF. In nucleotides, the CDR3 is TGTGCCAGCAGCTCGTCAAGCGACTACGAGCAGTACTTC. Full variable domain (missing parts from reference TRBV11-2 and TRBJ2-7): EAGVAQSPRYKIIEKRQSVAFWCNPISGHATLYWYQQILGQGPKLLIQFQNNGVVDDSQLPKDRFSAERLKGVDSTLKIQPAKLEDSAVYLCASSSSSDYEQYFGPGTRLTVT.

The chain joins TRBV6-5 to TRBJ2-7, with D possibly being TRBD1 (6 bases). The V end was cut by 8 bases, the J end by 2 bases, with 19 bases between. Per the germline V gene, CDR1 is MNHEY and CDR2 is SVGAGI. The CDR3 totals 15 residues. The CDR3 here is CASQMGAGETYEQYF. In DNA form, the CDR3 reads TGTGCCAGCCAGATGGGGGCCGGGGAGACCTACGAGCAGTACTTC.

The chain employs TRBV2 and TRBJ1-1; D unclear. The germline V and J ends were trimmed by 1 base and 0 bases, with 9 bases remaining between them. Germline lookup yields CDR1 SNHLY and CDR2 FYNNEI. The CDR3 runs to 15 residues. CDR3 DNA: TGTGCCAGCAGTGAAGGGGAGGGAATGAACACTGAAGCTTTCTTT. This codes for CASSEGEGMNTEAFF.

With respect to this clone: A read error may produce the germline difference seen at one junction end. The sample has other DNA sequences that encode this CDR3 too. V usage is TRBV4-2 and J usage is TRBJ2-1; 10 bases align to TRBD2. This CDR3 is built from 15 residues. CDR1 and CDR2 from the germline V gene are LGHNA and YNFKEQ. This CDR3 reads CASSQEVGAGGPQFF. CDR3 nucleotides: TGTGCCAGTAGCCAAGAAGTAGGAGCGGGAGGGCCTCAGTTCTTC.